This T cell receptor (beta chain) was found in a study of T-cell reconstitution after alpha-beta-depleted transplantation in children. The J segment lost 4 bases and the V segment lost 2 bases, leaving 5 bases of the junction unmatched. This CDR3 spans 14 amino acids. Molecular barcoding with unique molecular identifiers was used for the TCRbeta library. TCRdb called the PCR reads again in MiXCR, with one record for every CDR3 protein. This sample has approximately 630,000 distinct CDR3 sequences, with around 14% found just once. The study's findings and limits: Day-60 TCRbeta diversity that was high in some patients was derived from surviving recipient T cells and thymic progenitors. By one year post-transplant, T-cell counts and diversity largely arose from T cells that were newly produced.

This clonotype was picked up a small number of times. Its antigen is not identified. Sample: PBMCs, taken before TCRalphabeta/CD19-depleted stem cell transplant. The clonotype was recovered from a girl aged 2 to 10 with congenital amegakaryocytic thrombocytopenia, due to receive a stem cell transplant. V and J are TRBV12-3 or TRBV12-4 and TRBJ2-7, with 7 bases identical to TRBD2. CDR3 DNA sequence: TGTGCCAGCAGTTTACGGCGGGAGAGGTACGAGCAGTACTTC. It specifies CASSLRRERYEQYF.